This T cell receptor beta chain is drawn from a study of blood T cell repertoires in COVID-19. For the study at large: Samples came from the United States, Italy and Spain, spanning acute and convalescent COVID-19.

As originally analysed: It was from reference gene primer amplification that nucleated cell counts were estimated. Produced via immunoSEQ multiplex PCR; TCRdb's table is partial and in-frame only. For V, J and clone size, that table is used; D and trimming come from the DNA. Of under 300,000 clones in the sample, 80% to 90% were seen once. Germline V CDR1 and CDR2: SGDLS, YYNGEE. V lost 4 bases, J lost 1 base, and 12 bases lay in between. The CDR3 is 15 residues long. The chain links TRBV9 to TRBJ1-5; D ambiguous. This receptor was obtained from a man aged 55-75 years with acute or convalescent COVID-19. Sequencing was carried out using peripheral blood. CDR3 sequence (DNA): TGTGCCAGCAGCTCTAGAGGCAACAGCAATCAGCCCCAGCATTTT. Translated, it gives CASSSRGNSNQPQHF.